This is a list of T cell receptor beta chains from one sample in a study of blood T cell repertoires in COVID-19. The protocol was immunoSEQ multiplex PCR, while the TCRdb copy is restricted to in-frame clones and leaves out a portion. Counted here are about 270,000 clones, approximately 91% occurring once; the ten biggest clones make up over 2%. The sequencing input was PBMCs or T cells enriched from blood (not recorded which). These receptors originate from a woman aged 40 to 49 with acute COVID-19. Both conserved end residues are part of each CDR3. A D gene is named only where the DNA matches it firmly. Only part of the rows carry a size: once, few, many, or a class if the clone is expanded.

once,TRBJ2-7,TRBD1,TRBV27,CASGPGTGLYEQYF,TGTGCCAGCGGGCCCGGGACAGGGCTCTACGAGCAGTACTTC
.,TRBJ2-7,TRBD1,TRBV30,CAWTVGGAEQYF,TGTGCCTGGACCGTAGGGGGCGCCGAGCAGTACTTC
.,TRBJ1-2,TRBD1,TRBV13,CASSLGHRGRGYTF,TGTGCCAGCAGCTTAGGCCACAGGGGGCGCGGCTACACCTTC
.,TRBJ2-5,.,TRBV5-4,CASSLVSNQETQYF,TGTGCCAGCAGCTTGGTGTCCAACCAAGAGACCCAGTACTTC
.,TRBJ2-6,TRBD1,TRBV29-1,CSARDSDSGANVLTF,TGCAGCGCTCGGGACAGCGACTCTGGGGCCAACGTCCTGACTTTC
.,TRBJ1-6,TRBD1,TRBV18,CASSPYETGFNSPLHF,TGTGCCAGCTCACCATACGAGACAGGGTTTAACTCACCCCTCCACTTT
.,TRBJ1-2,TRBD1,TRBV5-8,CASSLWGQTNYGYTF,TGTGCCAGCAGCTTGTGGGGACAGACTAACTATGGCTACACCTTC
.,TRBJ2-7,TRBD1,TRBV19,CASSAPGQGVYEQYF,TGTGCCAGTAGTGCACCCGGACAGGGGGTCTACGAGCAGTACTTC
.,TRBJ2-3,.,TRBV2,CASSEEASVTFESF,TGTGCCAGCAGTGAAGAGGCTAGCGTGACATTCGAATCTTTT
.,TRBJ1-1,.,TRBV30,CAWMVGGSTEAFF,TGTGCCTGGATGGTCGGAGGGAGCACTGAAGCTTTCTTT
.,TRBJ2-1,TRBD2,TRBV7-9,CASSFSPGLAGVYNEQFF,TGTGCCAGCAGCTTTTCCCCGGGACTAGCGGGAGTATACAATGAGCAGTTCTTC
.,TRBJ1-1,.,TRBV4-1,CASSHHGLRNTEAFF,TGCGCCAGCAGCCACCACGGACTTCGGAACACTGAAGCTTTCTTT
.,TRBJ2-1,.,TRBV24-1,CATSDVTSSSYNEQFF,TGTGCCACCAGTGACGTGACATCATCCTCCTACAATGAGCAGTTCTTC
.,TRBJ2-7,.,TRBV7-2,CASSSSGQWDEQYF,TGTGCCAGCAGCAGCTCCGGACAGTGGGACGAGCAGTACTTC
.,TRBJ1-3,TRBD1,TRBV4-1,CASSQQGAVGNTIYF,TGCGCCAGCAGCCAACAGGGGGCGGTTGGAAACACCATATATTTT
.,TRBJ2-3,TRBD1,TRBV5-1,CASATGEMTDTQYF,TGCGCCAGCGCGACAGGGGAGATGACAGATACGCAGTATTTT
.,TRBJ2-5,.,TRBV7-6,CASSGAETQYF,TGTGCCAGCAGCGGAGCGGAGACCCAGTACTTC
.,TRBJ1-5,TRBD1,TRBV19,CASSSPDRGHNQPQHF,TGTGCCAGTAGTAGCCCGGACAGGGGGCACAATCAGCCCCAGCATTTT
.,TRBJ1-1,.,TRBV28,CASSFRAAGTEAFF,TGTGCCAGCAGTTTCCGGGCGGCGGGGACTGAAGCTTTCTTT
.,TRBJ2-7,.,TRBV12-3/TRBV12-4,CASSNSFYEQYF,TGTGCCAGCTCGAACAGCTTTTACGAGCAGTACTTC
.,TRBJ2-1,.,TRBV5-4,CASSLDPGNEQFF,TGTGCCAGCAGCCTGGACCCCGGTAATGAGCAGTTCTTC
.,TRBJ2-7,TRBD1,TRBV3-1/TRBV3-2,CASSQAPGQSYEQYF,TGTGCCAGCAGCCAAGCGCCGGGACAGAGCTACGAGCAGTACTTC
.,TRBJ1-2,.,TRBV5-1,CASSLEADGGAYGYTF,TGCGCCAGCAGCTTGGAGGCCGACGGCGGCGCCTATGGCTACACCTTC
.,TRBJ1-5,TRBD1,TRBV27,CASRDREGNQPQHF,TGTGCCAGCCGCGACAGGGAAGGTAATCAGCCCCAGCATTTT
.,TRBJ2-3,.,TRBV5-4,CASSLVKTDTQYF,TGTGCCAGCAGCTTGGTAAAAACAGATACGCAGTATTTT
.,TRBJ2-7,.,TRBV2,CASTRDSAYEQYF,TGTGCCAGCACCCGAGACTCTGCCTACGAGCAGTACTTC
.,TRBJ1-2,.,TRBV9,CASSVGAGQGYGYTF,TGTGCCAGCAGCGTAGGGGCGGGGCAGGGCTATGGCTACACCTTC
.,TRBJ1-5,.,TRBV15,CATSRDREVNSNQPQHF,TGTGCCACCAGCAGAGATCGGGAGGTAAATAGCAATCAGCCCCAGCATTTT
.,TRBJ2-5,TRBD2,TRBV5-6,CASSLVLAGTETQYF,TGTGCCAGCAGCTTGGTACTAGCGGGAACTGAGACCCAGTACTTC
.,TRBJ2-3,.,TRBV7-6,CASSSTWEYHTQYF,TGTGCCAGCAGCTCAACGTGGGAGTACCATACGCAGTATTTT
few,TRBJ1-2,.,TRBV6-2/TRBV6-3,CASSRDSYGYTF,TGTGCCAGCAGCCGAGACAGCTATGGCTACACCTTC
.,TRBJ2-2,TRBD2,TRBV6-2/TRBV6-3,CASSQTSSGPNTGELFF,TGTGCCAGCAGTCAAACCTCTAGCGGGCCGAACACCGGGGAGCTGTTTTTT
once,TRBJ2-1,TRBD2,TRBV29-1,CSVYQLAGATRWSSYNEQFF,TGCAGCGTCTACCAGCTAGCGGGCGCGACAAGGTGGAGCTCCTACAATGAGCAGTTCTTC
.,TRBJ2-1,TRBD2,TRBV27,CASSFPVLAGATSEQFF,TGTGCCAGCAGTTTCCCAGTGCTAGCGGGGGCTACAAGTGAGCAGTTCTTC
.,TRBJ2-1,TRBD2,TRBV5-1,CASSFGGVDEQFF,TGCGCCAGCAGCTTCGGGGGGGTCGATGAGCAGTTCTTC
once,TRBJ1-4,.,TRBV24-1,CATSDLATNEKLFF,TGTGCCACCAGTGATCTTGCAACTAATGAAAAACTGTTTTTT
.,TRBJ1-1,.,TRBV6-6,CASRPRGVRNTEAFF,TGTGCCAGCAGACCTCGGGGGGTAAGGAACACTGAAGCTTTCTTT
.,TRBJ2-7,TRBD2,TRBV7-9,CASSPEVGGTYEQYF,TGTGCCAGCAGCCCAGAGGTGGGAGGGACCTACGAGCAGTACTTC
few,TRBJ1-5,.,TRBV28,CASLGANQPQHF,TGTGCCAGCTTAGGGGCGAATCAGCCCCAGCATTTT
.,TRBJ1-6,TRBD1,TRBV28,CASSRGTGDNSPLHF,TGTGCCAGCAGTAGAGGGACAGGAGATAATTCACCCCTCCACTTT
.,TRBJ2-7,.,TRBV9,CASSVGVGRNEQYF,TGTGCCAGCAGCGTAGGAGTTGGTAGAAACGAGCAGTACTTC
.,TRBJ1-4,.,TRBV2,CASSEYIREKLFF,TGTGCCAGCAGTGAGTACATACGCGAAAAACTGTTTTTT
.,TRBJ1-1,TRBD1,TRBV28,CASSFRGSGGTEAFF,TGTGCCAGCAGTTTCAGGGGGTCGGGTGGCACTGAAGCTTTCTTT
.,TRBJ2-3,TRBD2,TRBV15,CATSMEGTSGGKSTDTQYF,TGTGCCACCAGCATGGAGGGGACTAGCGGGGGGAAAAGCACAGATACGCAGTATTTT
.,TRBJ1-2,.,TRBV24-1,CATSDSTFYGYTF,TGTGCCACCAGTGATTCGACATTCTATGGCTACACCTTC